This T cell receptor (beta chain) was identified in a study of T-cell memory formation after mild COVID-19. At the level of the study: TCR clustering was largely donor specific. Study-wide findings and caveats: The authors left the SARS-CoV-2 specificity of second-wave clones peaking on day 37 unconfirmed. Contracting clones, day 15 to 85, had balanced CD4/CD8, and later expanders favored CD4+.

Comments on this clonotype: The antigen is unknown.

CDR3 length equals 19 residues. CDR1 is KGHSH and CDR2 is LQKENI in the germline V gene. The trim removed 1 base at V and 2 bases at J, leaving 10 bases unmatched. Barcoded TCR alpha and TCR beta cDNA libraries with UMIs came from 5'RACE using constant-segment primers. In TCRdb, the 5' RACE reads were re-called with MiXCR into one record per CDR3 protein. Of some 600,000 distinct CDR3 sequences detected, about 18% appear once; the ten largest clones hold roughly 7.7%. This chain links TRBV18 with TRBJ2-2; TRBD2 matches at 10 bases. The clonotype comes from an adult woman who had mild COVID-19 (a few samples of this study predate the infection). Cell type and time point are not known. Sequencing was done on a sample of PBMCs or a T cell subset sorted from them (not recorded which). In nucleotides, the CDR3 is TGTGCCAGCTCACCACGAAGCCTAGCGGGGGTCTCAAACACCGGGGAGCTGTTTTTT. This encodes CASSPRSLAGVSNTGELFF.